Listed here are 31 T cell receptor beta chains from one sample, sequenced in a study of T cell responses to AZD1222 COVID-19 vaccine (dated by TCRdb to 2020 to 2022). The time point label of this sample denotes: baseline before first vaccination. The library was made by the immunoSEQ multiplex PCR assay. Entries here come from immuneACCESS through TCRdb and include only in-frame sequences with V and J called. Some clones fail to appear in such tables; in the studies checked, an unresolved V gene covers under half of the shortfall, and the cause of the remainder is unknown. The sample table records approximately 160,000 clones; 90% to 95% of these occur just once. Around 0.9% of the sample is held by the ten biggest clonotypes. The sample was peripheral blood, taken on day 0 of AZD1222 vaccination. The receptors were sampled from an adult in good health.

The chain has TRBV5-1 and TRBJ1-2; no clear D gene. CDR1 is SGHRS, CDR2 YFSETQ, per germline. With 4 bases removed from V and 8 bases from J, the gap between germline ends came to 12 bases. CDR3 length: 12 residues. The CDR3 loop reads CASSPHLEGYTF. In DNA form, the CDR3 reads TGCGCCAGCAGCCCACACCTAGAGGGCTACACCTTC.

This chain uses TRBV10-3 with TRBJ2-5; a weak D match, TRBD2 (6 bases). This CDR3 is built from 14 residues. Between the trimmed V and J ends, which lost 8 bases and 1 base, there was a span of 14 bases. The germline CDR1 and CDR2 sequences are ENHRY and SYGVKD. The CDR3 spells CAIGGTASQETQYF. For the CDR3, the DNA is TGTGCCATCGGGGGGACCGCCTCCCAAGAGACCCAGTACTTC.

The chain carries TRBV7-9 and TRBJ2-7; D is perhaps TRBD1 (7 bases). The V end lost 5 bases, the J end lost 5 bases, and 25 bases lay between the germline ends. This CDR3 has 17 residues. Per germline, CDR1 SEHNR and CDR2 FQNEAQ (reference sequence). CDR3 nucleotide sequence: TGTGCCAGCAGCCCCCAGCTTCCACCGCAGGGGGGCCACGAGCAGTACTTC. Residues: CASSPQLPPQGGHEQYF.

The rearrangement joins TRBV5-1 to TRBJ2-3; D is undetermined. Germline loops: CDR1 SGHRS, CDR2 YFSETQ. V dropped 1 base and J dropped 5 bases, with 5 bases sitting between them. CDR3 size: 12 residues. CDR3: CASSLYGDTQYF. Here the CDR3 DNA reads TGCGCCAGCAGCTTGTATGGAGATACGCAGTATTTT.

The chain is built from TRBV19 and TRBJ1-5; 9 bases line up with TRBD1. The CDR3 is 15 amino acids. The trim removed 5 bases at V and 5 bases at J, leaving 7 bases unmatched. Germline CDR1 is LNHDA and CDR2 is SQIVND (reference sequence). CDR3 sequence reads: CASSQGQGLDQPQHF. CDR3 in DNA: TGTGCCAGTAGTCAAGGACAGGGGTTGGATCAGCCCCAGCATTTT.

The chain links TRBV6-5 to TRBJ1-1; perhaps TRBD1 as D (5 bases). This CDR3 spans 13 amino acids. Germline V gives CDR1 MNHEY, CDR2 SVGAGI. The germline V and J ends were trimmed by 8 bases and 5 bases, with 15 bases remaining between them. The CDR3 sequence: CASRLGRGTEAFF. The CDR3 coding sequence is TGTGCCAGCCGCTTGGGCCGGGGGACTGAAGCTTTCTTT.

V and J are TRBV6-2 or TRBV6-3 and TRBJ2-3; possibly TRBD2 for D (6 bases). Germline CDR1 is MNHEY and CDR2 is SVGEGT. Trimming removed 2 bases from V and 0 bases from J, with 18 bases in between. CDR3 size: 18 residues. CDR3 nucleotide sequence: TGTGCCAGCAGTTACCCCCAAGGGTGGCGGGGTAGCACAGATACGCAGTATTTT. It specifies CASSYPQGWRGSTDTQYF.

V gene TRBV12-3 or TRBV12-4 combines with J gene TRBJ2-7, with a possible D match to TRBD1 (6 bases). The CDR3 contains 13 residues. V was cut by 6 bases and J by 2 bases, with 11 bases left in between. The CDR3 loop is CASSSTGTYEQYF. The CDR3 region has the DNA TGTGCCAGCAGCTCCACAGGGACCTACGAGCAGTACTTC.

This clone was counted only a few times. The chain combines TRBV5-5 with TRBJ2-3; no clear D. Germline CDR1 and CDR2: SGHKS and YYEKEE (reference sequence). The ends were cut back, 1 base at V and 2 bases at J, with 8 bases in the middle. This CDR3 has 14 amino acids. DNA of the CDR3: TGTGCCAGCAGCTTGCTGGCAGACACAGATACGCAGTATTTT. Translated: CASSLLADTDTQYF.

The V and J genes are TRBV9 and TRBJ1-4; the match to TRBD1 covers 7 bases. The germline V gene encodes CDR1 SGDLS and CDR2 YYNGEE. This CDR3 spans 19 amino acids. V was clipped by 4 bases and J by 7 bases; unmatched bases: 22. The chain's CDR3 is CASSLRDRPRGGWGEKLFF. CDR3 in DNA: TGTGCCAGCAGCCTTCGGGACAGACCCCGGGGGGGGTGGGGTGAAAAACTGTTTTTT.

This clone has just one count. The chain combines TRBV5-1 with TRBJ1-4; D is ambiguous. CDR1 SGHRS and CDR2 YFSETQ come from the germline V gene. Trimming removed 2 bases from V and 0 bases from J, with 5 bases in between. The CDR3 has 14 residues. The CDR3 here is CASSFGPTNEKLFF. The CDR3, as DNA: TGCGCCAGCAGCTTTGGCCCAACTAATGAAAAACTGTTTTTT.

The J gene is TRBJ1-4, the V gene TRBV11-2, with TRBD1 as a possible D gene (5 bases). Per germline, CDR1 SGHAT and CDR2 FQNNGV. The V gene lost 5 bases and the J gene lost 5 bases, with 15 bases spanning the gap. CDR3 size: 15 residues. CDR3 in DNA: TGTGCCAGCAGCCGAATCCTAGACAGAAATGAAAAACTGTTTTTT. Protein product: CASSRILDRNEKLFF. Based on the CDR3 plus reference TRBV11-2 and TRBJ1-4, the full variable domain is EAGVAQSPRYKIIEKRQSVAFWCNPISGHATLYWYQQILGQGPKLLIQFQNNGVVDDSQLPKDRFSAERLKGVDSTLKIQPAKLEDSAVYLCASSRILDRNEKLFFGSGTQLSVL.

The chain employs TRBV21-1 and TRBJ1-2; the DNA was not used to check the table's D call, TRBD1. TRBV21-1 is a documented pseudogene. The length of the CDR3 is 13 residues. CDR3 in amino acids: CARISRGVYGYTF. The DNA of the CDR3 is TGTGCCAGGATTAGCAGGGGGGTCTATGGCTACACCTTC.

This clone has a handful of counts. Here the CDR3 reads CASSLLAGSSLNTGELFF. The DNA for the CDR3 is TGTGCCAGCAGCTTACTAGCGGGGTCCTCTTTGAACACCGGGGAGCTGTTTTTT. V usage is TRBV7-6 and J usage is TRBJ2-2, with TRBD2 matching over 9 bases. CDR1 is SGHVS and CDR2 is FNYEAQ in the germline V gene. With 2 bases clipped from V and 1 base from J, the junction kept 8 bases outside the gene matches. This CDR3 comprises 18 residues.

The chain employs TRBV5-1 and TRBJ1-4; D perhaps matches TRBD1 (5 bases). There are 12 residues in the CDR3. V lost 7 bases, J lost 2 bases, and 6 bases lay in between. Germline lookup yields CDR1 SGHRS and CDR2 YFSETQ. DNA for the CDR3: TGCGCCAGCCGGGGCACTAATGAAAAACTGTTTTTT. Residues: CASRGTNEKLFF.

CDR3 sequence reads: CASSLGTETGNTIYF. Written as DNA, the CDR3 is TGCGCCAGCAGCTTAGGGACAGAGACTGGAAACACCATATATTTT. V and J are TRBV5-1 and TRBJ1-3, with 7 bases aligning to TRBD1. V dropped 2 bases and J dropped 2; count of bases not matched to a gene: 4. The CDR3 sequence is 15 residues long. Per germline, CDR1 SGHRS and CDR2 YFSETQ.

This clone was recorded once. The V call is TRBV6-5, the J call TRBJ2-7; TRBD1 agrees at 7 bases. After removal of 8 bases from V and 3 bases from J, the junction contained 10 bases not matched to a gene. The CDR3 runs 14 residues. From germline, CDR1 is MNHEY and CDR2 SVGAGI. The CDR3 nucleotides read TGTGCCAGCGGTTCCCGACAGGGCTACTACGAGCAGTACTTC. It codes for CASGSRQGYYEQYF.

The CDR3 coding sequence is TGCGCCAGCAGCTCAGGACAGCATAACTATGGCTACACCTTC. Its translation: CASSSGQHNYGYTF. The V and J genes are TRBV5-1 and TRBJ1-2; possibly TRBD1 for D (6 bases). V was cut by 3 bases and J by 1 base, with 10 bases left in between. The germline gives CDR1 SGHRS, CDR2 YFSETQ. This CDR3 has 14 amino acids. The full variable domain, completed using reference TRBV5-1 and TRBJ1-2, is KAGVTQTPRYLIKTRGQQVTLSCSPISGHRSVSWYQQTPGQGLQFLFEYFSETQRNKGNFPGRFSGRQFSNSRSEMNVSTLELGDSALYLCASSSGQHNYGYTFGSGTRLTVV.

The chain combines TRBV12-5 with TRBJ2-7; 7 bases agree with TRBD1. Trimming at V came to 0 bases and at J to 2 bases, leaving 7 bases not matched to a gene. CDR1 and CDR2 (germline): LGHNT, FRNRAP. The CDR3 is 16 amino acids. The CDR3 loop is CASGLVLGQEPYEQYF. The CDR3 DNA reads TGTGCTAGTGGTTTGGTACTAGGACAGGAGCCCTACGAGCAGTACTTC.

This chain connects TRBV4-3 to TRBJ2-1; D is possibly TRBD2 (6 bases). Germline V gene data show CDR1 as LGHNA and CDR2 as YSLEER. V lost 0 bases and J 6 bases, leaving 15 bases between the germline ends. The CDR3 length is 16 residues. The CDR3 spells CASSQDGSGDPNEQFF. The CDR3 DNA is TGCGCCAGCAGCCAAGATGGATCGGGGGACCCCAATGAGCAGTTCTTC.

This chain connects TRBV7-3 to TRBJ1-1; D remains ambiguous. Per germline, CDR1 SGHTA and CDR2 FQGTGA. The CDR3 length is 13 residues. Trimming took 3 bases from V and 0 from J, leaving 5 bases between them. The CDR3 sequence: CASSFSMNTEAFF. As DNA, the CDR3 is TGTGCCAGCAGCTTTTCCATGAACACTGAAGCTTTCTTT.

The chain employs TRBV7-2 and TRBJ2-6; D is undetermined. This CDR3 region has 16 residues. V was trimmed by 5 bases and J by 1 base, leaving 12 bases between them. Germline V gene sequence: CDR1 SGHTA, CDR2 FQGNSA. CDR3 DNA sequence: TGTGCCAGCAGCCCGCTACCGGGTTCTGGGGCCAACGTCCTGACTTTC. Its translation: CASSPLPGSGANVLTF.

The rearrangement uses TRBV5-1 and TRBJ1-1; D perhaps matches TRBD1 (5 bases). V dropped 5 bases and J dropped 4 bases, with 15 bases sitting between them. Germline CDR1 is SGHRS and CDR2 is YFSETQ. The CDR3 contains 14 residues. CDR3 protein: CASSEGGGSTEAFF. CDR3 coding DNA: TGCGCCAGCAGTGAGGGCGGGGGGTCCACTGAAGCTTTCTTT.

The genes are TRBV5-8 and TRBJ2-2; either TRBD1 or TRBD2 may supply D (6 bases each). The CDR3 is 16 residues long. CDR1 is SGHTS, CDR2 YDEGEE, per germline. Trimming took 3 bases from V and 3 from J, leaving 15 bases between them. CDR3 sequence: CASSSGRGLDTGELFF. As DNA, the CDR3 is TGTGCCAGCAGCTCGGGCCGGGGGCTTGACACCGGGGAGCTGTTTTTT.

The gene calls are TRBV11-3 and TRBJ2-7; weak D call: TRBD2 (7 bases). Germline lookup yields CDR1 SGHNT and CDR2 YENEEA. Trimming cost V 5 bases and J 0 bases, with 20 bases left between them. The CDR3 length is 17 residues. This chain's CDR3 is CASSQYQAGGLSYEQYF. DNA of the CDR3: TGTGCCAGCAGCCAATACCAGGCCGGGGGGCTCTCCTACGAGCAGTACTTC. The complete variable domain, with remaining parts taken from reference TRBV11-3 and TRBJ2-7, reads EAGVVQSPRYKIIEKKQPVAFWCNPISGHNTLYWYLQNLGQGPELLIRYENEEAVDDSQLPKDRFSAERLKGVDSTLKIQPAELGDSAVYLCASSQYQAGGLSYEQYFGPGTRLTVT.

This chain links TRBV5-1 with TRBJ2-2, with unresolved D. The CDR3 consists of 13 residues. V lost 5 bases, J lost 1 base, and 6 bases lay in between. Germline CDR1 is SGHRS and CDR2 is YFSETQ. In DNA form, the CDR3 reads TGCGCCAGCAGGGCGGAGAACACCGGGGAGCTGTTTTTT. Translated: CASRAENTGELFF.

The chain carries TRBV12-3 or TRBV12-4 and TRBJ1-1, with D perhaps TRBD1 (6 bases). The CDR3 length is 13 residues. V was cut by 5 bases and J by 5 bases, with 12 bases left in between. The CDR3 DNA follows: TGTGCCAGCAGTATGAATCAGGGGACTGAAGCTTTCTTT. Translating gives CASSMNQGTEAFF.

There are a few counts of this clone. This rearrangement joins TRBV6-5 to TRBJ1-2, with D tentatively TRBD1 (5 bases). The CDR3 length is 12 residues. V was trimmed by 7 bases and J by 4 bases, leaving 10 bases between them. Germline values: CDR1 MNHEY, CDR2 SVGAGI. The CDR3 sequence is CASTRGSYGYTF. The CDR3 DNA is TGTGCCAGCACGCGGGGGTCCTATGGCTACACCTTC.

The J gene is TRBJ2-6, the V gene TRBV28; D might be TRBD1 (5 bases). CDR1 is MDHEN, CDR2 SYDVKM, per germline. This CDR3 is 16 amino acids long. The ends were cut back, 4 bases at V and 0 bases at J, with 10 bases in the middle. CDR3 nucleotide sequence: TGTGCCAGCAGTTGGGGCTCCCTCTCTGGGGCCAACGTCCTGACTTTC. Protein product: CASSWGSLSGANVLTF.

The J gene is TRBJ1-1, the V gene TRBV19; D is possibly TRBD1 (5 bases). The germline V and J ends were trimmed by 0 bases and 3 bases, with 11 bases remaining between them. Germline CDR1 LNHDA, CDR2 SQIVND (reference sequence). The CDR3 covers 15 residues. CDR3 DNA: TGTGCCAGTAGTATAGATCGAGGGGTGGACACTGAAGCTTTCTTT. Protein sequence: CASSIDRGVDTEAFF.

V and J are TRBV5-1 and TRBJ1-1; a possible D gene is TRBD1 (6 bases). The CDR3 totals 14 residues. CDR1 and CDR2 from the germline V gene are SGHRS and YFSETQ. Deletions cut 4 bases from V and 0 bases from J, with 10 bases between. The chain's CDR3 is CASSLTGMNTEAFF. The CDR3, as DNA: TGCGCCAGCAGCCTTACAGGGATGAACACTGAAGCTTTCTTT.